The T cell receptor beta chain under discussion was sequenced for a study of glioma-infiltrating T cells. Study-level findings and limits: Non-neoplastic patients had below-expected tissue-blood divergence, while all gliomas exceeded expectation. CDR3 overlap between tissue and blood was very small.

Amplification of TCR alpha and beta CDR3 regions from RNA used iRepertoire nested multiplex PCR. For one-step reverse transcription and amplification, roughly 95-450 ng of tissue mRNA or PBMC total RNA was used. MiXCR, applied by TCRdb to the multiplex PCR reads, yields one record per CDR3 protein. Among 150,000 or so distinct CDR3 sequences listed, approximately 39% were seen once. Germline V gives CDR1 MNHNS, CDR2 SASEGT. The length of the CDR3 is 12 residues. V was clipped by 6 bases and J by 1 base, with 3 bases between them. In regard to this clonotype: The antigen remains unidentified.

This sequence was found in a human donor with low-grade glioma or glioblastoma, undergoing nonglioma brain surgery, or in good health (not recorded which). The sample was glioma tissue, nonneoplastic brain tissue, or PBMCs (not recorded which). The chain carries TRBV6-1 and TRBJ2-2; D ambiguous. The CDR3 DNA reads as TGTGCCAGCAGGGAGAACACCGGGGAGCTGTTTTTT. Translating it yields CASRENTGELFF.